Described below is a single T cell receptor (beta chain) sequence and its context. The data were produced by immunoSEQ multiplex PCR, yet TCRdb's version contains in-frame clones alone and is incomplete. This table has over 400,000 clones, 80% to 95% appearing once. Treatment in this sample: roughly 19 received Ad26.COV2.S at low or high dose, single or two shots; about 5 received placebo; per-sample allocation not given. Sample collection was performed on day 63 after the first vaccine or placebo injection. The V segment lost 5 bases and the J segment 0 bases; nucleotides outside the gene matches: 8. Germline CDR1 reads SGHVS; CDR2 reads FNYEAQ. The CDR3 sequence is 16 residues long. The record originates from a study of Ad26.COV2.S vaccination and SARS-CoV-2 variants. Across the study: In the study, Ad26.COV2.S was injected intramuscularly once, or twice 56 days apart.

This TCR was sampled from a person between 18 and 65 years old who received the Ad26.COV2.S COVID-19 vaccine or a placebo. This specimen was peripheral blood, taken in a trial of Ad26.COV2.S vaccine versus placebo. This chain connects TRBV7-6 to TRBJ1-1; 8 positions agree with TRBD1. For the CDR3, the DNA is TGTGCCAGCAGCCACGGACAGGGTGTAATGAACACTGAAGCTTTCTTT. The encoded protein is CASSHGQGVMNTEAFF.